These T cell receptor beta chains were read from a single sample in a study of control samples from healthy donors and cancer patients. Using immunoSEQ multiplex PCR, the repertoire was profiled, and TCRdb retains in-frame clones only, with some absent. The data show approximately 100,000 clones, with roughly 88% seen just once and over 12% held by the top ten. The sequenced material came from blood. These receptors were obtained from a man aged 30-40 years in good health. The CDR3 runs from the conserved cysteine through the conserved F or W. Each record gives: CDR3 length, V gene, D gene, clone size, J gene, CDR3 DNA, CDR3 protein. D genes are given only for firm matches. The size field is filled for only some rows; it gives once, few, many or a size class.

cdr3_length: 15
v_call: TRBV28
d_call: -
clone_size: once
j_call: TRBJ1-1
cdr3_nt: TGTGCCAGCAGCTTACCCCCTGACAGTACCGTTGAAGCTTTCTTT
cdr3_aa: CASSLPPDSTVEAFF

cdr3_length: 14
v_call: TRBV5-1
d_call: TRBD1
clone_size: -
j_call: TRBJ2-7
cdr3_nt: TGCGCCAGCAGCTTCCTGACAGGGAAGGACGAGCAGTACTTC
cdr3_aa: CASSFLTGKDEQYF

cdr3_length: 16
v_call: TRBV19
d_call: -
clone_size: once
j_call: TRBJ2-1
cdr3_nt: TGTGCCAGTAAGTCGAGCGGGCCTCGAGAGTACGATGAGCAGTTCTTC
cdr3_aa: CASKSSGPREYDEQFF

cdr3_length: 18
v_call: TRBV19
d_call: TRBD2
clone_size: -
j_call: TRBJ2-2
cdr3_nt: TGTGCCAGTAGTACACTGCGGACTAGCGGGAGACATACCGGGGAGCTGTTTTTT
cdr3_aa: CASSTLRTSGRHTGELFF

cdr3_length: 19
v_call: TRBV7-3
d_call: -
clone_size: -
j_call: TRBJ2-7
cdr3_nt: TGTGCCAGCAGCTTGGACGGGGTGCTCAGCGGGCCCAGCTCCTACGAGCAGTACTTC
cdr3_aa: CASSLDGVLSGPSSYEQYF

cdr3_length: 17
v_call: TRBV18
d_call: TRBD2
clone_size: -
j_call: TRBJ2-1
cdr3_nt: TGTGCCAGCTCACCCTCACTAGCGGGAGGGTCCTACAATGAGCAGTTCTTC
cdr3_aa: CASSPSLAGGSYNEQFF

cdr3_length: 12
v_call: TRBV18
d_call: -
clone_size: -
j_call: TRBJ2-7
cdr3_nt: TGTGCCAGCTCACCTGACTCCTACGAGCAGTACTTC
cdr3_aa: CASSPDSYEQYF

cdr3_length: 15
v_call: TRBV27
d_call: TRBD2
clone_size: once
j_call: TRBJ2-1
cdr3_nt: TGTGCCAGCATGCTCCTGGCGGGAGGGAAGAATGAGCAGTTCTTC
cdr3_aa: CASMLLAGGKNEQFF

cdr3_length: 16
v_call: TRBV7-8
d_call: TRBD2
clone_size: -
j_call: TRBJ2-3
cdr3_nt: TGTGCCAGCAGCTTAAGAGCGGGGGAACTCACAGATACGCAGTATTTT
cdr3_aa: CASSLRAGELTDTQYF

cdr3_length: 12
v_call: TRBV18
d_call: -
clone_size: once
j_call: TRBJ2-4
cdr3_nt: TGTGCCAGCTCACCTCAGACCGACGGACAGTACTTC
cdr3_aa: CASSPQTDGQYF

cdr3_length: 15
v_call: TRBV15
d_call: -
clone_size: once
j_call: TRBJ1-2
cdr3_nt: TGTGCCACCAGCAGAGATAGGGTTTTCGTCGATGGCTACACCTTC
cdr3_aa: CATSRDRVFVDGYTF

cdr3_length: 12
v_call: TRBV2
d_call: -
clone_size: -
j_call: TRBJ2-5
cdr3_nt: TGTGCCAGCAGACGGGTCCAAGAGACCCAGTACTTC
cdr3_aa: CASRRVQETQYF

cdr3_length: 15
v_call: TRBV18
d_call: TRBD1
clone_size: -
j_call: TRBJ2-2
cdr3_nt: TGTGCCAGCTCACAACAGGGGACGAACACCGGGGAGCTGTTTTTT
cdr3_aa: CASSQQGTNTGELFF

cdr3_length: 18
v_call: TRBV4-1
d_call: TRBD1
clone_size: -
j_call: TRBJ2-7
cdr3_nt: TGCGCCAGCAGCCCCATCTTGTTACGGGACAGGGGAGAGTACGAGCAGTACTTC
cdr3_aa: CASSPILLRDRGEYEQYF

cdr3_length: 14
v_call: TRBV27
d_call: -
clone_size: -
j_call: TRBJ1-5
cdr3_nt: TGTGCCAGCAGACTGGGGACGGATAATCAGCCCCAGCATTTT
cdr3_aa: CASRLGTDNQPQHF

cdr3_length: 17
v_call: TRBV3-1/TRBV3-2
d_call: TRBD1
clone_size: once
j_call: TRBJ1-4
cdr3_nt: TGTGCCAGCAGCGAACGGACAGGGGGAGCAACTAATGAAAAACTGTTTTTT
cdr3_aa: CASSERTGGATNEKLFF

cdr3_length: 15
v_call: TRBV12-5
d_call: -
clone_size: -
j_call: TRBJ2-7
cdr3_nt: TGTGCTAGTGGTTTGTCACGGACGGACCACTACGAGCAGTACTTC
cdr3_aa: CASGLSRTDHYEQYF

cdr3_length: 11
v_call: TRBV10-3
d_call: TRBD2
clone_size: -
j_call: TRBJ2-3
cdr3_nt: TGTGCCATCAGTGACGGGACTAGGGTGGATTTT
cdr3_aa: CAISDGTRVDF

cdr3_length: 13
v_call: TRBV30
d_call: -
clone_size: -
j_call: TRBJ1-6
cdr3_nt: TGTGCCTGGAGGCTAGGGGTGAATTCACCCCTCCACTTT
cdr3_aa: CAWRLGVNSPLHF

cdr3_length: 13
v_call: TRBV29-1
d_call: -
clone_size: -
j_call: TRBJ2-1
cdr3_nt: TGCAGCCTATCCCTCAGCTCCTACAATGAGCAGTTCTTC
cdr3_aa: CSLSLSSYNEQFF

cdr3_length: 15
v_call: TRBV6-6
d_call: -
clone_size: -
j_call: TRBJ2-7
cdr3_nt: TGTGCCAGCAGAGGAGACCGAAGTGGGTCCTACGAGCAGTACTTC
cdr3_aa: CASRGDRSGSYEQYF

cdr3_length: 12
v_call: TRBV3-1/TRBV3-2
d_call: -
clone_size: -
j_call: TRBJ1-5
cdr3_nt: TGTGCCAGCAGCCAATCGGGCGGGTCCCAGCATTTT
cdr3_aa: CASSQSGGSQHF

cdr3_length: 13
v_call: TRBV27
d_call: -
clone_size: -
j_call: TRBJ2-2
cdr3_nt: TGTGCCAGCAGGTCCACAGGTACCGGGGAGCTGTTTTTT
cdr3_aa: CASRSTGTGELFF

cdr3_length: 15
v_call: TRBV7-9
d_call: TRBD2
clone_size: -
j_call: TRBJ2-3
cdr3_nt: TGTGCCAGCAGCCCACCGGGGGGAGGGCCAGATACGCAGTATTTT
cdr3_aa: CASSPPGGGPDTQYF

cdr3_length: 14
v_call: TRBV2
d_call: TRBD2
clone_size: few
j_call: TRBJ2-1
cdr3_nt: TGTGCCAGACCGAGGACTAGCGGGACGGATGAGCAGTTCTTC
cdr3_aa: CARPRTSGTDEQFF